The next 29 T cell receptor beta chains were all read from a single sample in a study of T-cell memory formation after mild COVID-19. One entry per CDR3 protein, called by TCRdb with MiXCR from the 5' RACE reads. There are 350,000 to 450,000 distinct CDR3 sequences in the sample; roughly a quarter occur only once, and 8.5% to 9% lies in the top ten. The sequenced material came from PBMCs or a T cell subset sorted from them (not recorded which). The receptors shown here come from an adult woman who had mild COVID-19 (a few samples of this study predate the infection). Cell type and time point are not known.

This clonotype has more than one count but fewer than ten. The V call is TRBV6-6, the J call TRBJ2-3; D uncertain. CDR1 MNHNY and CDR2 SVGAGI come from the germline V gene (reference sequence). The germline V and J ends were trimmed by 2 bases and 3 bases, with 6 bases remaining between them. The CDR3 is 13 residues long. CDR3 DNA sequence: TGTGCCAGCAGTTACCCCGGGACAGATACGCAGTATTTT. Amino acid sequence: CASSYPGTDTQYF.

This chain uses TRBV4-2 with TRBJ2-7, with a tentative D call TRBD2 (5 bases). Germline loops: CDR1 LGHNA, CDR2 YNFKEQ. V was shortened by 0 bases and J by 3 bases, with 12 bases between the two germline ends. This CDR3 spans 15 amino acids. This CDR3 is CASSQDPGLDYEQYF. The CDR3 nucleotides read TGTGCCAGCAGCCAAGATCCAGGACTGGACTACGAGCAGTACTTC.

This sequence joins TRBV2 and TRBJ2-5; D not resolved. The length of the CDR3 is 12 residues. V was clipped by 2 bases and J by 5 bases, with 6 bases between them. Germline assignment: CDR1 SNHLY and CDR2 FYNNEI. The CDR3 nucleotides are TGTGCCAGCAGTGAAATTATGGAGACCCAGTACTTC. This sequence encodes CASSEIMETQYF.

The CDR3 reads CASSLSSGDEQYF. The CDR3 DNA reads TGTGCCAGCAGCCTATCTTCAGGGGACGAGCAGTACTTC. This chain joins TRBV3-1 and TRBJ2-7, with a tentative D call TRBD1 (6 bases). CDR3 size: 13 residues. Germline loops: CDR1 LGHDT, CDR2 YNNKEL (reference sequence). V was shortened by 4 bases and J by 5 bases, with 12 bases between the two germline ends.

The sample holds a few counts of this clonotype. The chain combines TRBV18 with TRBJ2-3; 12 nucleotides align to TRBD2. Germline-derived CDR1 and CDR2 are KGHSH and LQKENI. CDR3 length: 16 amino acids. The CDR3 here is CASSPGTSGSTDTQYF. CDR3 nucleotide sequence: TGTGCTAGCAGCCCGGGGACTAGCGGGAGCACAGATACGCAGTATTTT.

The CDR3 loop reads CASSLLAGDLGQFF. CDR3 bases: TGTGCCAGCAGCTTATTAGCGGGGGACTTAGGACAGTTCTTC. The chain joins TRBV7-2 to TRBJ2-1, with 9 bases lining up with TRBD2. CDR3 length: 14 amino acids. CDR1 is SGHTA, CDR2 FQGNSA, per germline. Losses at the gene ends were 2 bases for V and 13 bases for J; bases not matched to a gene: 9.

V usage is TRBV24-1 and J usage is TRBJ2-3, with TRBD1 matching 9 bases. V was clipped by 9 bases and J by 3 bases; unmatched bases: 9. CDR1 and CDR2 from the germline V gene are KGHDR and SFDVKD. The CDR3 contains 15 residues. CDR3 bases: TGTGCCACCGGCCCCGGGGACAGGGAAACAGATACGCAGTATTTT. It specifies CATGPGDRETDTQYF.

This clonotype occurred a few times. The genes are TRBV20-1 and TRBJ2-2; TRBD2 matches at 13 bases. CDR3 size: 16 residues. Germline assignment: CDR1 DFQATT and CDR2 SNEGSKA (reference sequence). J gave up 5 bases and V 5 bases, and 8 bases lay outside the gene matches. The CDR3 protein is CSALPLAGGPTGELFF. The CDR3 nucleotides read TGCAGTGCTCTCCCACTAGCGGGAGGGCCGACCGGGGAGCTGTTTTTT.

The chain carries TRBV7-9 and TRBJ2-7; D might be TRBD1 (6 bases). Trimming took 5 bases from V and 7 from J, leaving 9 bases between them. Germline CDR1 is SEHNR and CDR2 is FQNEAQ (reference sequence). The CDR3 totals 11 residues. The CDR3 is CASSSQGEQYF. The CDR3 nucleotides are TGTGCCAGCAGCAGCCAGGGGGAGCAGTACTTC.

The CDR3: CASLLAGGLTDTQYF. DNA for the CDR3: TGTGCCAGCTTACTAGCGGGAGGACTCACAGATACGCAGTATTTT. The V call is TRBV6-2 or TRBV6-3, the J call TRBJ2-3, with 12 bases lining up with TRBD2. The V gene end was trimmed by 8 bases and the J gene end by 2 bases; junction bases not matched to a gene: 5. CDR3 length equals 15 residues. Germline V CDR1 and CDR2: MNHEY, SVGEGT.

This chain links TRBV4-2 with TRBJ2-5; weak D call: TRBD1 (5 bases). The CDR3 runs 14 residues. The V end lost 0 bases, the J end lost 3 bases, and 8 bases lay between the germline ends. Germline values: CDR1 LGHNA, CDR2 YNFKEQ. The CDR3 loop is CASSQEVREETQYF. In DNA, the CDR3 is TGTGCCAGCAGCCAAGAGGTCAGGGAAGAGACCCAGTACTTC.

This clonotype was recorded a few times. This chain links TRBV5-1 with TRBJ2-5; TRBD1 is a possible D gene (6 bases). The CDR3 has 16 amino acids. The V gene's germline CDR1 is SGHRS and CDR2 YFSETQ. Trimming stripped 4 bases from V and 4 bases from J, with 20 bases between. DNA for the CDR3: TGCGCCAGCAGCCAAGGACTTAGCGACAGGCGAGAGACCCAGTACTTC. Amino acid sequence: CASSQGLSDRRETQYF.

The chain recombines TRBV12-5 with TRBJ1-5; tentative D call: TRBD1 (6 bases). Per germline, CDR1 LGHNT and CDR2 FRNRAP. CDR3 length: 13 residues. Trimming took off 6 bases at V and 7 bases at J, with 13 bases between the two ends. CDR3 in amino acids: CASGLQGGQPQHF. The CDR3 DNA sequence: TGTGCTAGTGGATTACAGGGCGGGCAGCCCCAGCATTTT.

This clonotype was picked up a small number of times. The genes are TRBV29-1 and TRBJ2-7; 7 nucleotides agree with TRBD1. The V segment lost 3 bases and the J segment 2 bases; nucleotides outside the gene matches: 7. The CDR3 totals 14 residues. Germline loops: CDR1 SQVTM, CDR2 ANQGSEA. CDR3 in amino acids: CSVELQGETYEQYF. The CDR3 nucleotides are TGCAGCGTTGAGCTGCAGGGGGAAACCTACGAGCAGTACTTC.

This chain uses TRBV7-9 with TRBJ2-1, with 10 bases fitting TRBD2. This CDR3 spans 19 amino acids. V was pared by 0 bases and J by 12 bases, with 20 bases of the junction left unmatched. Germline CDR1 and CDR2: SEHNR and FQNEAQ (reference sequence). The CDR3 nucleotides are TGTGCCAGCAGCTTAGCGGGTGCCTGGCTAGCGGGGGTCCAAGTACCGCAGTTCTTC. This gives the protein CASSLAGAWLAGVQVPQFF.

This clonotype was picked up a small number of times. The chain has TRBV4-2 and TRBJ2-3; D is possibly TRBD2 (6 bases). The CDR3 is made up of 14 amino acids. Trimming removed 0 bases at V and 3 bases at J, with 7 bases between. Looked up from germline, CDR1 is LGHNA and CDR2 is YNFKEQ. Written as DNA, the CDR3 is TGTGCCAGCAGCCAAGAGGCGGGGACAGATACGCAGTATTTT. Translated: CASSQEAGTDTQYF.

This clonotype was seen more than once but under ten times. The V and J genes are TRBV20-1 and TRBJ2-7, with 7 nucleotides matching TRBD1. This CDR3 has 12 amino acids. The V gene end was trimmed by 8 bases and the J gene end by 1 base; junction bases not matched to a gene: 5. The germline V gene encodes CDR1 DFQATT and CDR2 SNEGSKA (reference sequence). CDR3 in DNA: TGCAGTTGCGGACAGGCGTCCTACGAGCAGTACTTC. Translating gives CSCGQASYEQYF.

This clonotype was picked up a small number of times. This chain uses TRBV12-3 or TRBV12-4 with TRBJ2-6; D is possibly TRBD1 (6 bases). The V gene lost 2 bases and the J gene lost 2 bases, with 7 bases spanning the gap. The CDR3 length is 15 residues. The CDR3: CASSLRGTGANVLTF. CDR3 DNA sequence: TGTGCCAGCAGTTTAAGGGGGACTGGGGCCAACGTCCTGACTTTC.

In its sample, this clonotype was seen a few times. The chain combines TRBV7-9 with TRBJ2-1; TRBD2 is a possible D gene (6 bases). With 1 base removed from V and 3 bases from J, the gap between germline ends came to 10 bases. The germline V gene encodes CDR1 SEHNR and CDR2 FQNEAQ (reference sequence). The CDR3 runs 15 residues. The CDR3 bases are TGTGCCAGCAGCTTAGTAGCGGTCCGCTACAATGAGCAGTTCTTC. It specifies CASSLVAVRYNEQFF.

This clonotype was seen only a few times. The chain recombines TRBV7-8 with TRBJ2-3, with D perhaps TRBD2 (6 bases). Deletions cut 2 bases from V and 3 bases from J, with 12 bases between. Germline V lookup: CDR1 SGHVS, CDR2 FQNEAQ. CDR3 length equals 15 residues. The CDR3 is CASSLWRGFTDTQYF. CDR3 nucleotide sequence: TGTGCCAGCAGCTTATGGAGGGGATTTACAGATACGCAGTATTTT. Full variable domain (rest looked up from reference TRBV7-8 and TRBJ2-3): GAGVSQSPRYKVAKRGQDVALRCDPISGHVSLFWYQQALGQGPEFLTYFQNEAQLDKSGLPSDRFFAERPEGSVSTLKIQRTQQEDSAVYLCASSLWRGFTDTQYFGPGTRLTVL.

The V and J genes are TRBV3-1 and TRBJ2-7; the match to TRBD1 covers 12 bases. The CDR3 runs 15 residues. Germline V gene data show CDR1 as LGHDT and CDR2 as YNNKEL (reference sequence). V lost 3 bases, J lost 6 bases, and 6 bases stayed unmatched. Written as DNA, the CDR3 is TGTGCCAGCAGCCAGGGGACAGGGGGCGCGGCCGAGCAGTACTTC. This codes for CASSQGTGGAAEQYF.

This clonotype has just a few counts. This chain connects TRBV19 to TRBJ2-1, with a weak D call TRBD1 (6 bases). Germline V gene data show CDR1 as LNHDA and CDR2 as SQIVND (reference sequence). V dropped 3 bases and J dropped 2 bases, with 11 bases sitting between them. This CDR3 comprises 15 residues. CDR3 amino acids: CASSIPGDTYNEQFF. DNA for the CDR3: TGTGCCAGTAGTATCCCAGGGGATACCTACAATGAGCAGTTCTTC.

The chain is built from TRBV6-2 or TRBV6-3 and TRBJ1-2; D is possibly TRBD1 (5 bases). Germline loops: CDR1 MNHEY, CDR2 SVGEGT. The V gene lost 1 base and the J gene lost 3 bases, with 9 bases spanning the gap. This CDR3 is 14 amino acids long. The CDR3: CASSYYSGDYGYTF. CDR3 DNA: TGTGCCAGCAGTTACTATTCGGGGGACTATGGCTACACCTTC.

Only a few counts were recorded for this clonotype. Its ends do not fully match the called genes, so a read error is possible. The gene calls are TRBV29-1 and TRBJ2-7; D gene ambiguous. The germline V gene encodes CDR1 SQVTM and CDR2 ANQGSEA. CDR3 size: 12 residues. CDR3 bases: TGCAGCGTTCAAGATGCGGCCTACGAGCAGTACTTC. As protein: CSVQDAAYEQYF.

This clonotype has just a few counts. The V gene is TRBV12-3 or TRBV12-4, the J gene TRBJ1-1, with 8 bases identical to TRBD1. This CDR3 has 18 amino acids. Unmatched junction bases numbered 16, after V lost 4 bases and J lost 3 bases. The DNA for the CDR3 is TGTGCCAGCAGTTCACCTCGTCATACAGGGGGAGCGGACACTGAAGCTTTCTTT. This translates into CASSSPRHTGGADTEAFF.

The V call is TRBV7-9, the J call TRBJ1-2, with D uncertain. Germline V CDR1 and CDR2: SEHNR, FQNEAQ (reference sequence). With 5 bases removed from V and 2 bases from J, the gap between germline ends came to 21 bases. There are 17 residues in the CDR3. The CDR3 DNA is TGTGCCAGCAGCCCACTCCCCAGCGAGGGCCCGAACTATGGCTACACCTTC. This codes for CASSPLPSEGPNYGYTF.

In this sample, this clonotype turned up a few times. This sequence joins TRBV24-1 and TRBJ2-1; no clear D. CDR3 length: 13 residues. Looked up from germline, CDR1 is KGHDR and CDR2 is SFDVKD. Trimming shortened V by 6 bases and J by 7 bases, and 12 bases separated the two germline ends. The CDR3 DNA follows: TGTGCCACCAGTCCTTCTGTGTCAAATGAGCAGTTCTTC. This gives the protein CATSPSVSNEQFF.

The chain has TRBV11-2 and TRBJ2-5; 12 positions match TRBD1. The CDR3 loop spans 16 amino acids. Germline V gives CDR1 SGHAT, CDR2 FQNNGV. Trimming took 5 bases from V and 7 from J; bases not matched to a gene: 11. The CDR3 sequence is CASSPWGQGASGTQYF. CDR3 nucleotides: TGTGCCAGCAGCCCATGGGGACAGGGGGCTTCAGGGACCCAGTACTTC.

This clonotype has just a few counts. This chain uses TRBV30 with TRBJ2-7; 11 bases are shared with TRBD2. The V and J ends lost 3 bases and 2 bases, in that order; junction bases with no gene match: 6. This CDR3 contains 15 residues. Germline V gene data show CDR1 as GTSNPN and CDR2 as SVGIG (reference sequence). The DNA for the CDR3 is TGTGCCTGGAGCGGTCCGACTAGCGGGGCCTACGAGCAGTACTTC. Its translation: CAWSGPTSGAYEQYF.